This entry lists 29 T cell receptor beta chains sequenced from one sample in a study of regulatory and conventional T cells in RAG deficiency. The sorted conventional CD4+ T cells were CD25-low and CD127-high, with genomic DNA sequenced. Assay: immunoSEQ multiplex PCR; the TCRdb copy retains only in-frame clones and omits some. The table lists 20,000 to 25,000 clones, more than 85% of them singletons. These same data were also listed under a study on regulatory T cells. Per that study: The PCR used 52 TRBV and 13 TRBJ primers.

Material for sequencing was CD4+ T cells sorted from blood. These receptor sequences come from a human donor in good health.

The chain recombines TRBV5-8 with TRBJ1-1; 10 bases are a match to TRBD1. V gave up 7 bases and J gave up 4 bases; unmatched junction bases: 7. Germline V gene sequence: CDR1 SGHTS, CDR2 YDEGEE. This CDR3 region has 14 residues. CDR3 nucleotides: TGTGCCAGCCAGTTGGACAGGGGGGGCACTGAAGCTTTCTTT. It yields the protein CASQLDRGGTEAFF.

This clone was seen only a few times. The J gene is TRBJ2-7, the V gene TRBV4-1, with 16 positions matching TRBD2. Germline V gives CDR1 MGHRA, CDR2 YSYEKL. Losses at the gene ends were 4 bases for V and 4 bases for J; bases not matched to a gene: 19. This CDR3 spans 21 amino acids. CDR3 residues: CASSRSLPPGLAGGPEYEQYF. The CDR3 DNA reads TGCGCCAGCAGCCGAAGCCTTCCCCCGGGACTAGCGGGAGGGCCGGAGTACGAGCAGTACTTC.

CDR3 sequence reads: CARYRDGSNQPQHF. As DNA, the CDR3 is TGCGCCAGATACCGGGACGGCAGCAATCAGCCCCAGCATTTT. The chain recombines TRBV5-1 with TRBJ1-5; TRBD1 might be the D (5 bases). The length of the CDR3 is 14 residues. V lost 8 bases to trimming and J lost 1 base, with 13 bases between them. Germline CDR1 reads SGHRS; CDR2 reads YFSETQ.

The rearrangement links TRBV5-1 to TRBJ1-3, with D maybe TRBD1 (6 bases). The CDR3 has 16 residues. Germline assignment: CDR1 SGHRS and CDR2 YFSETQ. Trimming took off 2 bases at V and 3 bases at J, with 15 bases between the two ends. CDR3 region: CASSFYGTTDGNTIYF. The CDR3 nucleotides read TGCGCCAGCAGCTTTTATGGGACAACCGATGGAAACACCATATATTTT.

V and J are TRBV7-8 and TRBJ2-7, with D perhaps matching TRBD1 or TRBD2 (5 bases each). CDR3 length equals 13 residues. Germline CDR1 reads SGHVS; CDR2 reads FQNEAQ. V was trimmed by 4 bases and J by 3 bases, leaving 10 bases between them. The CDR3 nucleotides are TGTGCCAGCAGCTCAGGGACGGACTACGAGCAGTACTTC. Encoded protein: CASSSGTDYEQYF.

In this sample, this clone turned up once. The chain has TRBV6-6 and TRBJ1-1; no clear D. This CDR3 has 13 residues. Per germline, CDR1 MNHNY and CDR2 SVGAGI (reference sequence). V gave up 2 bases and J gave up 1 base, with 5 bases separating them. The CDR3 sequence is CASSYVSNTEAFF. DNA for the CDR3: TGTGCCAGCAGTTACGTTTCGAACACTGAAGCTTTCTTT.

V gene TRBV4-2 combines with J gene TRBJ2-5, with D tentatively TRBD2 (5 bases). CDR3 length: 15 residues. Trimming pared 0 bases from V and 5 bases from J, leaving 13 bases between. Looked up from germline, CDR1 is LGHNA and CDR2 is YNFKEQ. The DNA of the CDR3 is TGTGCCAGCAGCCAAGAGTTGTCGACGGGGGAGACCCAGTACTTC. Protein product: CASSQELSTGETQYF.

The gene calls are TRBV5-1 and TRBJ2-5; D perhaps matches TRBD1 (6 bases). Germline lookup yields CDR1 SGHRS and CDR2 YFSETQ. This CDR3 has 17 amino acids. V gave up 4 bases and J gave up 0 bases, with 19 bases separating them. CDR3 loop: CASSRPKGQRYQETQYF. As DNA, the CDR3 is TGCGCCAGCAGCCGTCCTAAAGGACAGCGGTACCAAGAGACCCAGTACTTC.

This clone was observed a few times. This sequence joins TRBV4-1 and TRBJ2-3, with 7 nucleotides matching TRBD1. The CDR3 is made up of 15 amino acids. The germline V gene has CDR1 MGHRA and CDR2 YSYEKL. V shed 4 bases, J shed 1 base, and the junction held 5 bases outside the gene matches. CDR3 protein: CASSRSGQGTDTQYF. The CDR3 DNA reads TGCGCCAGCAGCCGGAGCGGACAGGGCACAGATACGCAGTATTTT.

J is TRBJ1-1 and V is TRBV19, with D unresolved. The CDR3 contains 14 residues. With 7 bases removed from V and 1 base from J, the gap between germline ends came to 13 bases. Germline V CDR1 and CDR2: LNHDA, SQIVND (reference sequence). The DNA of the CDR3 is TGTGCCAGTACCCATAAGGTCCCGAACACTGAAGCTTTCTTT. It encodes CASTHKVPNTEAFF.

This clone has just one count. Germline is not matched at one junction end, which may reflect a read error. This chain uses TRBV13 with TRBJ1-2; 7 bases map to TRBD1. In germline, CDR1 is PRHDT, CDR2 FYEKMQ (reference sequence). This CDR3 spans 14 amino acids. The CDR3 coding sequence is TGTGCCAGCAGCCTAGGGACAGTTAACTATGGCTACACCTTC. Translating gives CASSLGTVNYGYTF.

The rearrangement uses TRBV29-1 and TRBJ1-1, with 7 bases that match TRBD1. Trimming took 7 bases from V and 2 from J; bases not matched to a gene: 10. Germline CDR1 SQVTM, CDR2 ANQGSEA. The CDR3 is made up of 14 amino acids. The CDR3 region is CSGERDSLNTEAFF. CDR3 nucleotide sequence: TGCAGCGGGGAAAGGGACAGCTTAAACACTGAAGCTTTCTTT.

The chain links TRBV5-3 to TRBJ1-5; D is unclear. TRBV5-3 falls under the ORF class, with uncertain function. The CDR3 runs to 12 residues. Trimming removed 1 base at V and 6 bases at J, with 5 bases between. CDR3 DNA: TGTGCCAGAAGCTTGTTCCGTCAGCCCCAGCATTTT. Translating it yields CARSLFRQPQHF.

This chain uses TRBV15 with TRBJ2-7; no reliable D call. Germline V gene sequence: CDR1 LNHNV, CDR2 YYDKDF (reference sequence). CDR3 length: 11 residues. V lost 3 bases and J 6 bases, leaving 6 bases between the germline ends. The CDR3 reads CATSRGGEQYF. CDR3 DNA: TGTGCCACCAGCAGGGGCGGCGAGCAGTACTTC.

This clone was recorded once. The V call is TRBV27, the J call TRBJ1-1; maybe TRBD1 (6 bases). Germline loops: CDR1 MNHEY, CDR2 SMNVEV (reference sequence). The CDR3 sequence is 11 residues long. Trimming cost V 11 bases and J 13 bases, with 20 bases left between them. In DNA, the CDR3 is TGTGCCGCATTTAAGACAGGCGGGGGTTTCTTT. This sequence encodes CAAFKTGGGFF.

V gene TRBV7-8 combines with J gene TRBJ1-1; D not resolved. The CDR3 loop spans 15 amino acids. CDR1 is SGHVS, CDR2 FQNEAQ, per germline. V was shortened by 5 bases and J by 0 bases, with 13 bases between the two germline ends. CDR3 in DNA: TGTGCCAGCAGCCACGGCCGGAGTATGAACACTGAAGCTTTCTTT. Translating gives CASSHGRSMNTEAFF. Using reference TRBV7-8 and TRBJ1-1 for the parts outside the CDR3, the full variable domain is GAGVSQSPRYKVAKRGQDVALRCDPISGHVSLFWYQQALGQGPEFLTYFQNEAQLDKSGLPSDRFFAERPEGSVSTLKIQRTQQEDSAVYLCASSHGRSMNTEAFFGQGTRLTVV.

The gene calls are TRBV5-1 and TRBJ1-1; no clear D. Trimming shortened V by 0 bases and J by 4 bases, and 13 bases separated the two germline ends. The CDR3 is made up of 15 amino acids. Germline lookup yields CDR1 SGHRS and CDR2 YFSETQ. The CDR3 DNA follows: TGCGCCAGCAGCTTGGGAGGCGGGGAGGGCACTGAAGCTTTCTTT. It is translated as CASSLGGGEGTEAFF.

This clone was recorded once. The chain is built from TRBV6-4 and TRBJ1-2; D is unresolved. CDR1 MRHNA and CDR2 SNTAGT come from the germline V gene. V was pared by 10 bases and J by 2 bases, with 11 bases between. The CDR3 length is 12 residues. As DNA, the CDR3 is TGTGCCACCTCCCGGGGAAACTATGGCTACACCTTC. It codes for CATSRGNYGYTF.

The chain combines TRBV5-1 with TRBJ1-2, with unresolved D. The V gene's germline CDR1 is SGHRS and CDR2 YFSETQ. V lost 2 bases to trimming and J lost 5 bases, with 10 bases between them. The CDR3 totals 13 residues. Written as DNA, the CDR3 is TGCGCCAGCAGCTTACTACTTTTATATGGCTACACCTTC. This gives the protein CASSLLLLYGYTF.

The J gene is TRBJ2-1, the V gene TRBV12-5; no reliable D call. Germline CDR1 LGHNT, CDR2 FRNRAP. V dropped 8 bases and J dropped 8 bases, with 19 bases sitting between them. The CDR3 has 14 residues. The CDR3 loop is CASRHHLRADEQFF. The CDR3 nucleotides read TGTGCTAGTCGCCACCACCTCCGGGCTGATGAGCAGTTCTTC.

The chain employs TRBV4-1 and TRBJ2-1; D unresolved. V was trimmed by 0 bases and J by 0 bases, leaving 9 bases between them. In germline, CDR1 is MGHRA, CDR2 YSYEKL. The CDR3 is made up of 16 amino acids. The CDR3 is CASSQEGISSYNEQFF. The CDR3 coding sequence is TGCGCCAGCAGCCAAGAGGGGATTAGCTCCTACAATGAGCAGTTCTTC.

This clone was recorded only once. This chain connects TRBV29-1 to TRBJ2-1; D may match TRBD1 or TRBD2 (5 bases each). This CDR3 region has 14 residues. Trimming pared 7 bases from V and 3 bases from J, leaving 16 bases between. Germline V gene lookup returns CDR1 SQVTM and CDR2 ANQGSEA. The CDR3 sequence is CSGVRGSLYNEQFF. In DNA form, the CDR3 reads TGCAGCGGTGTCCGGGGCAGCCTCTACAATGAGCAGTTCTTC.

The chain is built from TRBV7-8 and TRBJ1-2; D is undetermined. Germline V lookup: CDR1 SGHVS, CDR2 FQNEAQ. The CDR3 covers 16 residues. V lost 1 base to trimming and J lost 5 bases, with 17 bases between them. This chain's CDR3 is CASSLVLSGLGYGYTF. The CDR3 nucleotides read TGTGCCAGCAGCTTAGTACTTTCTGGCCTGGGTTATGGCTACACCTTC.

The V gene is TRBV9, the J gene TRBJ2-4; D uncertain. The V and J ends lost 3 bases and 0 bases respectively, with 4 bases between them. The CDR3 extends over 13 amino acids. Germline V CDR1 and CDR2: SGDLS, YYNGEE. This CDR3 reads CASSGTAKNIQYF. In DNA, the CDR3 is TGTGCCAGCAGCGGGACAGCCAAAAACATTCAGTACTTC.

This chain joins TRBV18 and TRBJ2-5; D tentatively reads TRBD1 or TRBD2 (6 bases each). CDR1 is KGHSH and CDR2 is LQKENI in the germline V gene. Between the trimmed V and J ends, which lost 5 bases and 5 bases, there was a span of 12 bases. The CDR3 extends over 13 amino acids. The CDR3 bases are TGTGCCAGCTCAGGGGGGCTCATGGAGACCCAGTACTTC. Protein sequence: CASSGGLMETQYF.

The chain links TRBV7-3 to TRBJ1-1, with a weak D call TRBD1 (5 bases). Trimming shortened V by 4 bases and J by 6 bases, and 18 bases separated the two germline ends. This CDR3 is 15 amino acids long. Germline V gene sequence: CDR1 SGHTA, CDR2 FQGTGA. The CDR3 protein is CASSSQPGQDSEAFF. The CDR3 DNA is TGTGCCAGCAGCTCGCAACCGGGGCAAGACTCTGAAGCTTTCTTT. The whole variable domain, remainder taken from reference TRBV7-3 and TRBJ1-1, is GAGVSQTPSNKVTEKGKYVELRCDPISGHTALYWYRQSLGQGPEFLIYFQGTGAADDSGLPNDRFFAVRPEGSVSTLKIQRTERGDSAVYLCASSSQPGQDSEAFFGQGTRLTVV.

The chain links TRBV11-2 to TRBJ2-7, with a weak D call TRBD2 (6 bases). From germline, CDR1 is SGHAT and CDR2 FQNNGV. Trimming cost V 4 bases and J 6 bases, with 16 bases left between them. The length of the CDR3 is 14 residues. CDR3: CASSSVLGGGEQYF. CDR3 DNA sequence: TGTGCCAGCAGCTCCGTGTTGGGGGGAGGCGAGCAGTACTTC.

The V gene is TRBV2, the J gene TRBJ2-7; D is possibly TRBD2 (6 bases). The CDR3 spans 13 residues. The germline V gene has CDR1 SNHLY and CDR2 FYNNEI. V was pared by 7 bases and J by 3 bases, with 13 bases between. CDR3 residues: CASTMDYLYEQYF. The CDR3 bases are TGTGCCAGCACGATGGACTACCTCTACGAGCAGTACTTC.

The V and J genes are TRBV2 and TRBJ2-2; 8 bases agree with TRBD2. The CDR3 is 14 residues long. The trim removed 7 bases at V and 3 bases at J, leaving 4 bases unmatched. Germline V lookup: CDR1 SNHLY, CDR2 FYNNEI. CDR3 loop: CASIAGGHTGELFF. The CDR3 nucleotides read TGTGCCAGCATTGCGGGGGGCCACACCGGGGAGCTGTTTTTT.